The T cell receptor beta chain under discussion was sequenced for a study of T-cell memory formation after mild COVID-19. TCRdb recomputed calls from the 5' RACE reads with MiXCR, one row per CDR3 protein. The sample records about 400,000 distinct CDR3 sequences, approximately 14% being singletons. V was trimmed by 6 bases and J by 4 bases, leaving 24 bases between them. The V gene's germline CDR1 is SEHNR and CDR2 FQNEAQ (reference sequence). The CDR3 consists of 17 residues. This sequence was found in a man between 18 and 35 years old who had mild COVID-19 (a few samples of this study predate the infection). Cell type and time point are not known. The V call is TRBV7-9, the J call TRBJ2-5; tentatively, D is TRBD2 (7 bases). The sample consisted of PBMCs or a T cell subset sorted from them (not recorded which). The CDR3, as DNA: TGTGCCAGCAGGCCCGAGGGGGGGCTTCAGTCCGGAGAGACCCAGTACTTC. It translates to CASRPEGGLQSGETQYF.